This TCR beta chain was observed in a study of blood T cell repertoires in COVID-19. Turning to the study itself: Sites across the United States, Italy and Spain contributed samples from acute and convalescent COVID-19. PBMCs, B-cell-depleted T cells, or T cells were the source of the cDNA or gDNA that made up the material.

This CDR3 contains 15 residues. V trimming: 4 bases; J trimming: 7 bases; junction bases outside the gene matches: 7. Germline CDR1 SGDLS, CDR2 YYNGEE. How the authors handled the data: Estimation of nucleated cell counts was performed using reference gene primer amplification. Clones were sequenced by immunoSEQ multiplex PCR, and TCRdb holds only the in-frame ones, with some missing. The V and J calls and clone size are taken from that table; D and trimming were inferred from the DNA. This table has roughly 120,000 clones, approximately 80% appearing once. Sequencing was performed on peripheral blood. The receptor was isolated from a man aged 50-59 years with acute or convalescent COVID-19. V and J are TRBV9 and TRBJ2-1; TRBD2 matches 11 bases. The CDR3, as DNA: TGTGCCAGCAGCATTAGCGGGGGGGCCAGGAATGAGCAGTTCTTC. Residues: CASSISGGARNEQFF.